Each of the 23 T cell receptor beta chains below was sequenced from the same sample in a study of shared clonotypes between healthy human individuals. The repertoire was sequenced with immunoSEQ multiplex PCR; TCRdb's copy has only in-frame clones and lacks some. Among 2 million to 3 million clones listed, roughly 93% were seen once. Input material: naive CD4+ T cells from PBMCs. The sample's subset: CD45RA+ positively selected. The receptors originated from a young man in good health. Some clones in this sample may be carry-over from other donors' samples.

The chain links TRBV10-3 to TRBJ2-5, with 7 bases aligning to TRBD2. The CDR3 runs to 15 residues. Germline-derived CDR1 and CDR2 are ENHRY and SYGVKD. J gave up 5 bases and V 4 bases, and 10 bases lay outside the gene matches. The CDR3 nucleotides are TGTGCCATCAGTGCCCTTAGCGGGCCGGGGGAGACCCAGTACTTC. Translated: CAISALSGPGETQYF.

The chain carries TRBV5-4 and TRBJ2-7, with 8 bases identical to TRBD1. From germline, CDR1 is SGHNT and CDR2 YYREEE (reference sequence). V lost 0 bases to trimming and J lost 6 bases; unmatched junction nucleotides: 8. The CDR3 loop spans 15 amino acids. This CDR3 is CASSLGFRGPSEQYF. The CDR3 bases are TGTGCCAGCAGCTTGGGTTTCAGGGGGCCAAGCGAGCAGTACTTC.

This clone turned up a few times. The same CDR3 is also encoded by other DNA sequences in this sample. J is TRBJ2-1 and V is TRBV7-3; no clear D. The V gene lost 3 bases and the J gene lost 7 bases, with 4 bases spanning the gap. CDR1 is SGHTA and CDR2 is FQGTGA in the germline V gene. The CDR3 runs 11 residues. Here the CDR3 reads CASSFGNEQFF. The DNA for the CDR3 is TGTGCCAGCAGCTTCGGGAATGAGCAGTTCTTC.

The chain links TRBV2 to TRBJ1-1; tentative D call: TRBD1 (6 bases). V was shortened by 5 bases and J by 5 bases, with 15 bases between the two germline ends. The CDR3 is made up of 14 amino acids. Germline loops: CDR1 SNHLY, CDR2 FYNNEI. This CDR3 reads CASSSQGRGTEAFF. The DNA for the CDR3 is TGTGCCAGCAGTTCACAGGGCAGAGGAACTGAAGCTTTCTTT.

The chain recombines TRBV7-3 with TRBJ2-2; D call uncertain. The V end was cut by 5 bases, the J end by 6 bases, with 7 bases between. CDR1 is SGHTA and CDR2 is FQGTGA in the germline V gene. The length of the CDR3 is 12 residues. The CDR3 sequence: CASSAVAGELFF. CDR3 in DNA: TGTGCCAGCAGCGCGGTGGCCGGGGAGCTGTTTTTT.

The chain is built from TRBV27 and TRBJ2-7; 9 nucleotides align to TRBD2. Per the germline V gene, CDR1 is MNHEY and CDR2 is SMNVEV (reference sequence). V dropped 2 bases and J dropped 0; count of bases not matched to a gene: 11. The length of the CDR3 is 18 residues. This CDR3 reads CASSLGPLISGSSYEQYF. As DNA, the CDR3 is TGTGCCAGCAGTTTAGGACCACTTATTAGCGGGAGCTCCTACGAGCAGTACTTC.

The CDR3 sequence: CASSPWALQGAGEQFF. Written as DNA, the CDR3 is TGTGCCAGCAGCCCTTGGGCCTTACAGGGGGCAGGTGAGCAGTTCTTC. This chain connects TRBV28 to TRBJ2-1; TRBD1 matches at 9 bases. There are 16 residues in the CDR3. The trim removed 6 bases at V and 9 bases at J, leaving 15 bases unmatched. Germline lookup yields CDR1 MDHEN and CDR2 SYDVKM. Combining the CDR3 with reference TRBV28 and TRBJ2-1 gives the whole variable domain DVKVTQSSRYLVKRTGEKVFLECVQDMDHENMFWYRQDPGLGLRLIYFSYDVKMKEKGDIPEGYSVSREKKERFSLILESASTNQTSMYLCASSPWALQGAGEQFFGPGTRLTVL.

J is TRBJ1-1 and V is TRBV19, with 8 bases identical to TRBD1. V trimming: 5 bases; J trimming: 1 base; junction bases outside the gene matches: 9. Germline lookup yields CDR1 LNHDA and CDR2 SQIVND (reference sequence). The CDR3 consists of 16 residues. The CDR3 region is CASSPRGTGRNTEAFF. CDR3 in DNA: TGTGCCAGTAGTCCCCGAGGGACAGGAAGGAACACTGAAGCTTTCTTT.

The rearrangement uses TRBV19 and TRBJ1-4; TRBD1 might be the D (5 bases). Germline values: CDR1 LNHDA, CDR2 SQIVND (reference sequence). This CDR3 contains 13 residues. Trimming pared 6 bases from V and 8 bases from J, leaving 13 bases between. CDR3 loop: CASRKQAMEKLFF. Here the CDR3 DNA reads TGTGCCAGTAGGAAACAGGCCATGGAAAAACTGTTTTTT.

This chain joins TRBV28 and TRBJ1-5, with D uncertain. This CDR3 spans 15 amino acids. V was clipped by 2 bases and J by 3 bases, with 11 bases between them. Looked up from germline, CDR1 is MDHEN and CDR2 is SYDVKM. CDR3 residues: CASSLRGSLNQPQHF. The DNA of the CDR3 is TGTGCCAGCAGTTTACGCGGCTCACTCAATCAGCCCCAGCATTTT.

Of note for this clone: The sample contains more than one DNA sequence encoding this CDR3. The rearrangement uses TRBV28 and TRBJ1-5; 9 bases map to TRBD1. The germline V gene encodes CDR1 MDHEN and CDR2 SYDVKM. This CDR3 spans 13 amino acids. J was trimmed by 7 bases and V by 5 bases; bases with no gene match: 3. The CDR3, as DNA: TGTGCCAGCAGTAGACAGGGGGTGCAGCCCCAGCATTTT. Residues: CASSRQGVQPQHF. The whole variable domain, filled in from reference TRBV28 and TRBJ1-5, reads DVKVTQSSRYLVKRTGEKVFLECVQDMDHENMFWYRQDPGLGLRLIYFSYDVKMKEKGDIPEGYSVSREKKERFSLILESASTNQTSMYLCASSRQGVQPQHFGDGTRLSIL.

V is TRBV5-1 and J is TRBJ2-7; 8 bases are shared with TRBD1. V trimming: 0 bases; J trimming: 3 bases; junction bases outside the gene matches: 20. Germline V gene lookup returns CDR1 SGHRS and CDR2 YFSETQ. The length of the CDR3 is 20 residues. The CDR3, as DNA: TGCGCCAGCAGCTTGGCCATCCGGACAGGGTTCTTCCATCGGGACTACGAGCAGTACTTC. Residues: CASSLAIRTGFFHRDYEQYF.

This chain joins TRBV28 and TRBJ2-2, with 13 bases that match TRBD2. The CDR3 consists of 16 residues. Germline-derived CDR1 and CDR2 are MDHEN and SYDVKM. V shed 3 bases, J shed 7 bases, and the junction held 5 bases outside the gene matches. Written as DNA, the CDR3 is TGTGCCAGCAGTTTCCCCGGACTAGCGGGAGTCGGGGAGCTGTTTTTT. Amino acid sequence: CASSFPGLAGVGELFF.

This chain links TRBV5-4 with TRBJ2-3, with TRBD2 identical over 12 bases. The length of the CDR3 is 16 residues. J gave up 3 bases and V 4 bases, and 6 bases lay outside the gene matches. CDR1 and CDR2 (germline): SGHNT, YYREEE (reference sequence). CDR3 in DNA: TGTGCCAGCAGCCGTCGACTAGCGGGAGTGACAGATACGCAGTATTTT. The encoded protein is CASSRRLAGVTDTQYF.

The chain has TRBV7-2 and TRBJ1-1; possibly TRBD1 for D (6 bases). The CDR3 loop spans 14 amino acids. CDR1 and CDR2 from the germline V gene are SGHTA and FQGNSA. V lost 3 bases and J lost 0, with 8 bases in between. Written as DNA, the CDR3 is TGTGCCAGCAGCTTTAGGGGGATGAACACTGAAGCTTTCTTT. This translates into CASSFRGMNTEAFF.

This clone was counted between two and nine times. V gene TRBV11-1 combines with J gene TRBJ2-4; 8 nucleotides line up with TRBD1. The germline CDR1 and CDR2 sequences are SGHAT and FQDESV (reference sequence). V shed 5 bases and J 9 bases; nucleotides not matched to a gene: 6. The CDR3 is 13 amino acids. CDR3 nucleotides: TGTGCCAGCAGCAACGGACAGGGAGGCATTCAGTACTTC. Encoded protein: CASSNGQGGIQYF.

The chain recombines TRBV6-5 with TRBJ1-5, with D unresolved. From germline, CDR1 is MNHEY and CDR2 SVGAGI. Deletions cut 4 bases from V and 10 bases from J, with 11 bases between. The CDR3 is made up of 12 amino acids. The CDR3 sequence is CASSLANGPQHF. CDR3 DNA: TGTGCCAGCAGTTTAGCCAACGGCCCCCAGCATTTT.

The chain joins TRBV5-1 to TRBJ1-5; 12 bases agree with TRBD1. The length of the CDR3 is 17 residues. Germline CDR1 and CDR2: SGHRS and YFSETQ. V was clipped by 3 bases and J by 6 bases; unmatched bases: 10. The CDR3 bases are TGCGCCAGCAGCTGGGACAGGGGGCGCGTAGTCATTCAGCCCCAGCATTTT. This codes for CASSWDRGRVVIQPQHF.

Here the CDR3 reads CASSAQLQGANTEAFF. The CDR3 DNA reads as TGCGCCAGCAGCGCCCAATTACAGGGGGCAAACACTGAAGCTTTCTTT. The chain is built from TRBV5-1 and TRBJ1-1, with TRBD1 matching over 9 bases. CDR3 length: 16 amino acids. V shed 4 bases and J 2 bases; nucleotides not matched to a gene: 9. Germline V gene sequence: CDR1 SGHRS, CDR2 YFSETQ.

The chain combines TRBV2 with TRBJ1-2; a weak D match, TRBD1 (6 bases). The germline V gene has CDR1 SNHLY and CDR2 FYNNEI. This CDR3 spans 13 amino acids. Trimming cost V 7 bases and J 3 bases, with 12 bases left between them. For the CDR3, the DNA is TGTGCCAGCAATCTGGACAGCCACTATGGCTACACCTTC. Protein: CASNLDSHYGYTF. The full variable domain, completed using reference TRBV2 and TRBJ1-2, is EPEVTQTPSHQVTQMGQEVILRCVPISNHLYFYWYRQILGQKVEFLVSFYNNEISEKSEIFDDQFSVERPDGSNFTLKIRSTKLEDSAMYFCASNLDSHYGYTFGSGTRLTVV.

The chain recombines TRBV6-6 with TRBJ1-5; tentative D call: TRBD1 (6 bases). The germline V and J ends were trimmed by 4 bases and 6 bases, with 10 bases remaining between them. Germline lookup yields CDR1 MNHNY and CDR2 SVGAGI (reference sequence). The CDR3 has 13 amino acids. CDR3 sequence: CASSLGGGQPQHF. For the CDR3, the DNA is TGTGCCAGCAGTTTGGGGGGCGGTCAGCCCCAGCATTTT.

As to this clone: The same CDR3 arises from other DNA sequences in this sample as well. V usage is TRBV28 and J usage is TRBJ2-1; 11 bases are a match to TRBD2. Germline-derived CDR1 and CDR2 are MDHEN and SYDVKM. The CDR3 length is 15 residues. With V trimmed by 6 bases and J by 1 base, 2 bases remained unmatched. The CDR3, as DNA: TGTGCCAGCAGGGCTAGCGGGAGGTCCTACAATGAGCAGTTCTTC. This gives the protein CASRASGRSYNEQFF.

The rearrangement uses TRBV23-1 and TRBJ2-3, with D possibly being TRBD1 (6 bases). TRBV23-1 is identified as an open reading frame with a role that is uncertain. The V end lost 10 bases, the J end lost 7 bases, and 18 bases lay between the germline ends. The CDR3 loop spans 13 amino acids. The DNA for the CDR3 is TGCGCCAAACCCCCTGAGGGGGAATATACGCAGTATTTT. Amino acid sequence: CAKPPEGEYTQYF.